This T cell receptor beta chain was recorded in a study of blood T cell repertoires in COVID-19. Background on the study: COVID-19 samples from acute and convalescent phases originated in the United States, Italy and Spain. PBMCs, B-cell-depleted T cells, or T cells were the source of the cDNA or gDNA that made up the material.

In the original analysis: For nucleated cells, counts were estimated from reference gene primer amplification. This table comes from immunoSEQ multiplex PCR, and its TCRdb copy is limited to in-frame clones, with some not included. The V and J calls and clone size come from that table; D and trimming were worked out from the DNA. Of over 85,000 clones detected, less than 75% appear once; the ten largest clones hold about 8.3%. This clone was picked up one time. The germline CDR1 and CDR2 sequences are LGHDT and YNNKEL (reference sequence). The CDR3 has 15 amino acids. Between the trimmed V and J ends, which lost 3 bases and 2 bases, there was a span of 10 bases.

This rearrangement joins TRBV3-1 (or the pseudogene TRBV3-2) to TRBJ1-4, with D maybe TRBD1 (5 bases). Material for sequencing was peripheral blood. This sequence was found in a woman between 55 and 75 years old with acute or convalescent COVID-19. The CDR3 sequence is CASSQGQGTNEKLFF. CDR3 DNA: TGTGCCAGCAGCCAGGGCCAGGGCACTAATGAAAAACTGTTTTTT.